The 24 T cell receptor beta chains below come from one sample, sequenced in a study of blood T cell repertoires in COVID-19. Only in-frame clones appear in the TCRdb table, and some are missing; sequencing was by immunoSEQ multiplex PCR. The sample carries about 180,000 clones, nearly 90% recorded once. Source material: peripheral blood. All receptors come from a man between 18 and 29 years old who had recovered from COVID-19.

V gene TRBV5-4 combines with J gene TRBJ1-6, with no clear D. The CDR3 has 12 amino acids. Between the trimmed V and J ends, which lost 2 bases and 7 bases, there was a span of 4 bases. Germline CDR1 and CDR2: SGHNT and YYREEE (reference sequence). CDR3 sequence reads: CASSFRNSPLHF. As DNA, the CDR3 is TGTGCCAGCAGCTTCAGGAATTCACCCCTCCACTTT.

The V gene is TRBV5-1, the J gene TRBJ2-1; 10 bases match TRBD2. V shed 3 bases and J 10 bases; nucleotides not matched to a gene: 10. Germline V gene sequence: CDR1 SGHRS, CDR2 YFSETQ. The CDR3 spans 15 residues. This chain's CDR3 is CASSSFTSGTREQFF. CDR3 in DNA: TGCGCCAGCAGCTCGTTTACTAGCGGGACGCGCGAGCAGTTCTTC.

This rearrangement joins TRBV4-2 to TRBJ2-7, with 10 bases that match TRBD1. V was pared by 1 base and J by 2 bases, with 8 bases of the junction left unmatched. Germline assignment: CDR1 LGHNA and CDR2 YNFKEQ. The CDR3 sequence is 17 residues long. The CDR3 DNA follows: TGTGCCAGCAGCCAAGGACTACCTGGACAGGGGGCCTACGAGCAGTACTTC. Residues: CASSQGLPGQGAYEQYF.

The V call is TRBV6-2 or TRBV6-3, the J call TRBJ2-3, with TRBD2 identical over 13 bases. The germline gives CDR1 MNHEY, CDR2 SVGEGT. V trimming: 4 bases; J trimming: 4 bases; junction bases outside the gene matches: 5. CDR3 length: 16 amino acids. The CDR3 reads CASSFRTSGRPDTQYF. The CDR3 DNA reads as TGTGCCAGCAGTTTCCGGACTAGCGGGAGACCAGATACGCAGTATTTT.

This clone is a singleton in its sample. V gene TRBV27 combines with J gene TRBJ1-4, with D uncertain. The CDR3 length is 13 residues. Germline V CDR1 and CDR2: MNHEY, SMNVEV (reference sequence). The V and J ends lost 5 bases and 7 bases respectively, with 11 bases between them. The chain's CDR3 is CASSTALREKLFF. Here the CDR3 DNA reads TGTGCCAGCAGTACAGCTTTGCGTGAAAAACTGTTTTTT.

This clone has ten or more counts. V and J are TRBV28 and TRBJ1-2, with unresolved D. With 3 bases removed from V and 4 bases from J, the gap between germline ends came to 9 bases. There are 13 residues in the CDR3. Germline CDR1 MDHEN, CDR2 SYDVKM. This chain's CDR3 is CASSLSLSYGYTF. In DNA form, the CDR3 reads TGTGCCAGCAGTTTGAGTCTGAGCTATGGCTACACCTTC.

The chain has TRBV7-2 and TRBJ2-7; no clear D gene. V gave up 2 bases and J gave up 0 bases, with 5 bases separating them. Per the germline V gene, CDR1 is SGHTA and CDR2 is FQGNSA. This CDR3 comprises 13 residues. This CDR3 is CASSLQDSYEQYF. Here the CDR3 DNA reads TGTGCCAGCAGCTTACAGGACTCCTACGAGCAGTACTTC.

The chain is built from TRBV20-1 and TRBJ2-7; 7 bases agree with TRBD2. The CDR3 runs 13 residues. With V trimmed by 3 bases and J by 2 bases, 4 bases remained unmatched. Germline V lookup: CDR1 DFQATT, CDR2 SNEGSKA (reference sequence). The CDR3 coding sequence is TGCAGTGCTAGTCTAGCGGACCCCTACGAGCAGTACTTC. Translated, it gives CSASLADPYEQYF.

The V call is TRBV4-2, the J call TRBJ2-7; perhaps TRBD1 as D (5 bases). The CDR3 runs to 16 residues. With 0 bases removed from V and 4 bases from J, the gap between germline ends came to 16 bases. Germline lookup yields CDR1 LGHNA and CDR2 YNFKEQ. In DNA, the CDR3 is TGTGCCAGCAGCCAAGAAGTTGCAGGGCTGGGGTACGAGCAGTACTTC. Translation gives CASSQEVAGLGYEQYF.

The V call is TRBV7-2, the J call TRBJ2-2; 9 bases are shared with TRBD2. Germline lookup yields CDR1 SGHTA and CDR2 FQGNSA. The ends lost 1 base at V and 6 bases at J; junction bases unmatched: 3. The CDR3 runs 15 residues. DNA of the CDR3: TGTGCCAGCAGCTTAGGGATAGCGGGAGCCGGGGAGCTGTTTTTT. Translation gives CASSLGIAGAGELFF.

The CDR3 reads CASSSRTGVSPLHF. In nucleotides, the CDR3 is TGTGCCAGCAGCTCTCGCACAGGGGTCTCACCCCTCCACTTT. The gene calls are TRBV7-9 and TRBJ1-6; 7 positions match TRBD1. The V gene's germline CDR1 is SEHNR and CDR2 FQNEAQ (reference sequence). Trimming removed 4 bases from V and 10 bases from J; junction bases left unmatched: 7. The CDR3 has 14 residues.

The rearrangement uses TRBV10-3 and TRBJ1-1, with a possible D match to TRBD1 (5 bases). The V and J ends lost 7 bases and 2 bases respectively, with 14 bases between them. The CDR3 consists of 14 residues. Germline V CDR1 and CDR2: ENHRY, SYGVKD. CDR3 sequence reads: CAITFGGANTEAFF. Written as DNA, the CDR3 is TGTGCCATCACCTTCGGTGGGGCCAACACTGAAGCTTTCTTT.

The V and J genes are TRBV24-1 and TRBJ2-2; 7 nucleotides match TRBD1. V was pared by 3 bases and J by 7 bases, with 7 bases of the junction left unmatched. CDR3 length: 15 amino acids. Germline V gives CDR1 KGHDR, CDR2 SFDVKD. The CDR3 bases are TGTGCCACCAGTGATCCAGACAGGGTTGGCGGGGAGCTGTTTTTT. Its translation is CATSDPDRVGGELFF.

The chain uses TRBV2 and TRBJ2-4, with 8 bases matching TRBD1. The junction had 7 bases not matched to a gene; V was cut back by 6 bases and J by 3 bases. CDR1 is SNHLY and CDR2 is FYNNEI in the germline V gene. This CDR3 is built from 15 residues. The CDR3 region is CASRDPGGLKNIQYF. The CDR3, as DNA: TGTGCCAGCAGGGATCCAGGGGGCCTCAAAAACATTCAGTACTTC.

This rearrangement joins TRBV15 to TRBJ2-7; tentatively, D is TRBD1 (5 bases). V was clipped by 0 bases and J by 2 bases, with 8 bases between them. The germline V gene encodes CDR1 LNHNV and CDR2 YYDKDF (reference sequence). The CDR3 is 14 amino acids. The CDR3 loop reads CATSRDPRAYEQYF. The CDR3 nucleotides are TGTGCCACCAGCAGAGATCCCAGGGCCTACGAGCAGTACTTC. Complete variable domain (other parts from reference TRBV15 and TRBJ2-7): DAMVIQNPRYQVTQFGKPVTLSCSQTLNHNVMYWYQQKSSQAPKLLFHYYDKDFNNEADTPDNFQSRRPNTSFCFLDIRSPGLGDTAMYLCATSRDPRAYEQYFGPGTRLTVT.

V usage is TRBV28 and J usage is TRBJ2-7; 7 positions match TRBD2. CDR1 and CDR2 (germline): MDHEN, SYDVKM. V lost 8 bases, J lost 4 bases, and 14 bases stayed unmatched. The CDR3 sequence is 15 residues long. CDR3 residues: CASSRPAGVGYEQYF. CDR3 bases: TGTGCCAGCTCCCGCCCGGCGGGAGTCGGATACGAGCAGTACTTC.

The gene calls are TRBV5-4 and TRBJ2-7; 7 nucleotides match TRBD2. Germline CDR1 reads SGHNT; CDR2 reads YYREEE (reference sequence). V gave up 1 base and J gave up 2 bases; unmatched junction bases: 9. CDR3 length equals 16 residues. The CDR3 reads CASSLPGAGSTYEQYF. For the CDR3, the DNA is TGTGCCAGCAGCTTGCCCGGAGCGGGGTCCACCTACGAGCAGTACTTC.

The chain joins TRBV28 to TRBJ2-7; possibly TRBD2 for D (5 bases). The CDR3 length is 12 residues. Trimming removed 8 bases from V and 7 bases from J, with 15 bases in between. Germline CDR1 reads MDHEN; CDR2 reads SYDVKM. CDR3 coding DNA: TGTGCCAGCTCAAGGTCCCGGGGTGAGCAGTACTTC. Translation gives CASSRSRGEQYF.

The chain has TRBV19 and TRBJ1-5; weak D call: TRBD1 (6 bases). The CDR3 consists of 16 residues. V was clipped by 6 bases and J by 5 bases, with 20 bases between them. Germline V gene sequence: CDR1 LNHDA, CDR2 SQIVND (reference sequence). For the CDR3, the DNA is TGTGCCAGTAGCCCGACCTTGACGGGGGGCGATCAGCCCCAGCATTTT. It encodes CASSPTLTGGDQPQHF.

The chain recombines TRBV19 with TRBJ2-7; 8 bases are a match to TRBD1. Germline lookup yields CDR1 LNHDA and CDR2 SQIVND (reference sequence). CDR3 length: 14 amino acids. The V segment lost 3 bases and the J segment 4 bases; nucleotides outside the gene matches: 5. The CDR3 coding sequence is TGTGCCAGTAGTATCAACAGGGGGATGTACGAGCAGTACTTC. This translates into CASSINRGMYEQYF.

The chain carries TRBV7-2 and TRBJ1-1; D is undetermined. The CDR3 has 13 residues. V was shortened by 3 bases and J by 5 bases, with 10 bases between the two germline ends. CDR1 and CDR2 from the germline V gene are SGHTA and FQGNSA. CDR3 bases: TGTGCCAGCAGCTTCGCAGGAAAGACTGAAGCTTTCTTT. It translates to CASSFAGKTEAFF.

The V call is TRBV11-2, the J call TRBJ2-1, with 9 bases that match TRBD1. CDR1 and CDR2 from the germline V gene are SGHAT and FQNNGV. V was pared by 8 bases and J by 6 bases, with 8 bases of the junction left unmatched. The CDR3 runs 14 residues. CDR3 protein: CASGGQGKVNEQFF. CDR3 DNA: TGTGCCAGCGGGGGACAGGGAAAGGTCAATGAGCAGTTCTTC.

In its sample, this clone was seen once. The J gene is TRBJ2-2, the V gene TRBV6-1, with D possibly being TRBD2 (6 bases). V was pared by 1 base and J by 5 bases, with 11 bases between. There are 15 residues in the CDR3. Germline V gene lookup returns CDR1 MNHNS and CDR2 SASEGT. CDR3 in DNA: TGTGCCAGCAGTGAAGGATACGGGAGAACCGGGGAGCTGTTTTTT. Protein sequence: CASSEGYGRTGELFF.

The chain carries TRBV12-2 and TRBJ2-1; TRBD2 is the table's D call and was not checked against the DNA. TRBV12-2 is a known pseudogene. This CDR3 contains 21 residues. For the CDR3, the DNA is TGTGCAAGTCGCTTAAAGACCAACCGGGACTATAGGTTAGCGCTAAACAATGAGCAGTTCTTC. Translating gives CASRLKTNRDYRLALNNEQFF.